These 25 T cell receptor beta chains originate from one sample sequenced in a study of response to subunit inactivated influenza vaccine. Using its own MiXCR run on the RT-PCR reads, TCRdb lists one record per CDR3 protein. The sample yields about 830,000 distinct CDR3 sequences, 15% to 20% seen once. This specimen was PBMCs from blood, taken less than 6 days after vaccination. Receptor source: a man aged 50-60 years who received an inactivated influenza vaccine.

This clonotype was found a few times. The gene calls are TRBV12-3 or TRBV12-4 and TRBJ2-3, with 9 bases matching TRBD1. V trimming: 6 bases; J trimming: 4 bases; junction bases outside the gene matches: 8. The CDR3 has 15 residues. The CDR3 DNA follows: TGTGCCAGCAGCCCAAGGACAGGGGTGGCAGATACGCAGTATTTT. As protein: CASSPRTGVADTQYF.

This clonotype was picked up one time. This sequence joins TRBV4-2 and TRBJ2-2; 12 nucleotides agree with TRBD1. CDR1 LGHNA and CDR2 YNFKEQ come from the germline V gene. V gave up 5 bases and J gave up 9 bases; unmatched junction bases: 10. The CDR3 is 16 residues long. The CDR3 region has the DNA TGTGCCAGCAGCTTTACCGGGACAGGGGGCTTTTGGGAGCTGTTTTTT. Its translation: CASSFTGTGGFWELFF.

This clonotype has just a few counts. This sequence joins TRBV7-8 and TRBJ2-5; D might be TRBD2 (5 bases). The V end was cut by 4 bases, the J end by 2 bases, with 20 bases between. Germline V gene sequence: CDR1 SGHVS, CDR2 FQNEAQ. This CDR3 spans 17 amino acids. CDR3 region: CASSSIGGKSPQETQYF. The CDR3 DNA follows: TGTGCCAGCAGCTCAATCGGAGGCAAGTCTCCACAAGAGACCCAGTACTTC. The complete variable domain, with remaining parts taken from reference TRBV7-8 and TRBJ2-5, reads GAGVSQSPRYKVAKRGQDVALRCDPISGHVSLFWYQQALGQGPEFLTYFQNEAQLDKSGLPSDRFFAERPEGSVSTLKIQRTQQEDSAVYLCASSSIGGKSPQETQYFGPGTRLLVL.

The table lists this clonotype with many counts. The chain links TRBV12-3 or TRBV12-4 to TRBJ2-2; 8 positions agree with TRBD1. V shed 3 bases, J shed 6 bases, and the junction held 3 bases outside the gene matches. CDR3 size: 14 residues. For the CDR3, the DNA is TGTGCCAGCAGTTTGACAGGGGCATCCGGGGAGCTGTTTTTT. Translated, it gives CASSLTGASGELFF.

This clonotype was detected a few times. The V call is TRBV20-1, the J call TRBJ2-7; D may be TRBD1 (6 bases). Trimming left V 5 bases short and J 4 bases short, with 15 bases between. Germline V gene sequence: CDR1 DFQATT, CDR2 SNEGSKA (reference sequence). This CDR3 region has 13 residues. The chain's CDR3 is CSAFAPGQYEQYF. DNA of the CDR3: TGCAGTGCTTTTGCCCCGGGACAATACGAGCAGTACTTC.

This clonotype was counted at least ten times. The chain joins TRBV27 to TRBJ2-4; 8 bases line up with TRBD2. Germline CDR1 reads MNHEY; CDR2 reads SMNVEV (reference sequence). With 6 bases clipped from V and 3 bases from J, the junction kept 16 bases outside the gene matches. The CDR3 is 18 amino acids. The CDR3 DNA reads TGTGCCAGCAGCCGATCCCGGCGGGGGGCTTTGGACAAAAACATTCAGTACTTC. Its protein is CASSRSRRGALDKNIQYF.

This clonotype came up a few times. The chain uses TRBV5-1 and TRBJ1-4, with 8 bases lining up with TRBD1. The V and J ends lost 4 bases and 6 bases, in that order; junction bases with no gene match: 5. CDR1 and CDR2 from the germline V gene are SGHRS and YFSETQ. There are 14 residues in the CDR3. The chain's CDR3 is CASSPGQEYEKLFF. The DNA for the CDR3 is TGCGCCAGCAGCCCGGGACAGGAGTATGAAAAACTGTTTTTT.

The CDR3: CSAREKRERWYEQYF. DNA of the CDR3: TGCAGTGCTAGAGAGAAGCGGGAGAGGTGGTACGAGCAGTACTTC. The chain recombines TRBV20-1 with TRBJ2-7; 8 bases map to TRBD2. There are 15 residues in the CDR3. Germline V gene lookup returns CDR1 DFQATT and CDR2 SNEGSKA (reference sequence). V lost 0 bases, J lost 4 bases, and 8 bases stayed unmatched.

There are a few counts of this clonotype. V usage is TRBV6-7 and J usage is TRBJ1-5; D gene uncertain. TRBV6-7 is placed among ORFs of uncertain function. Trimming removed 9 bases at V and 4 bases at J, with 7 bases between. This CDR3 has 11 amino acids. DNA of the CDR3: TGTGCCAGTCGAAAAAATCAGCCCCAGCATTTT. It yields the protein CASRKNQPQHF.

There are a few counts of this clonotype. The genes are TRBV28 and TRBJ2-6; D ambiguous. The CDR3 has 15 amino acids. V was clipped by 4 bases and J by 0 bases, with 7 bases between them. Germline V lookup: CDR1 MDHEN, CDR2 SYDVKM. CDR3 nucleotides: TGTGCCAGCAGTTGGGGTTACTCTGGGGCCAACGTCCTGACTTTC. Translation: CASSWGYSGANVLTF.

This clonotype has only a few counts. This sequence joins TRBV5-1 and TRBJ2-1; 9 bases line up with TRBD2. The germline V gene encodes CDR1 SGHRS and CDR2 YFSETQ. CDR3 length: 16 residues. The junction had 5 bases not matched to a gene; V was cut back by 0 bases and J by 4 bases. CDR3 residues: CASSLVTSGHYNEQFF. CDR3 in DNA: TGCGCCAGCAGCTTGGTAACTAGCGGGCATTACAATGAGCAGTTCTTC.

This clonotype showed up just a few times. The CDR3 region is CASMVGLAGVGYSYNEQFF. In DNA form, the CDR3 reads TGTGCCAGCATGGTGGGACTAGCGGGAGTCGGGTACTCCTACAATGAGCAGTTCTTC. This chain connects TRBV6-2 or TRBV6-3 to TRBJ2-1, with 14 bases that match TRBD2. CDR1 and CDR2 (germline): MNHEY, SVGEGT. This CDR3 comprises 19 residues. Trimming cost V 7 bases and J 0 bases; bases outside gene matches: 11.

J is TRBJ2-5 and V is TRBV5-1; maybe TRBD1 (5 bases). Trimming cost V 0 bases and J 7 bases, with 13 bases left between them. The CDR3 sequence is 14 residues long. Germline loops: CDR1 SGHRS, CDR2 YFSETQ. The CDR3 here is CASSLEGDGATQYF. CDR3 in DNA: TGCGCCAGCAGCTTGGAAGGGGATGGGGCGACCCAGTACTTC.

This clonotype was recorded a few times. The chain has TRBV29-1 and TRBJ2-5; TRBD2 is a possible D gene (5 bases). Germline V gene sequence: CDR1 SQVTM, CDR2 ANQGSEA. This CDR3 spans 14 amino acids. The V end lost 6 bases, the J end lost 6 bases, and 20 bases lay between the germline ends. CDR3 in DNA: TGCAGCGTCCCAGAGGGCTCAACCTCCAAGACCCAGTACTTC. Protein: CSVPEGSTSKTQYF.

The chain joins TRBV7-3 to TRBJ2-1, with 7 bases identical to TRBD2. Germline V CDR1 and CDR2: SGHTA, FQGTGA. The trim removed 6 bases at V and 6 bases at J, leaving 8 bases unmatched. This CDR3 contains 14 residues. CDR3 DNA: TGTGCCAGCAGTCCCGGGGGGTCTGCCAATGAGCAGTTCTTC. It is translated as CASSPGGSANEQFF.

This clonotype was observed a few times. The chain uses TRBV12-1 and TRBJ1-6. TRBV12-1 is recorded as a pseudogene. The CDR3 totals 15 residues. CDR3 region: CASSPEGSYNSPLHF. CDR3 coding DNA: TGTGCCAGCAGCCCCGAGGGCTCCTATAATTCACCCCTCCACTTT.

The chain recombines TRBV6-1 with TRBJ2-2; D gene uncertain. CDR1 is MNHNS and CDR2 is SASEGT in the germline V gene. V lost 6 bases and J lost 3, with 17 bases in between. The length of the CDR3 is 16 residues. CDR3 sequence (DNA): TGTGCCAGCAGCCCCCCAGGCGCAGGATACACCGGGGAGCTGTTTTTT. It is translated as CASSPPGAGYTGELFF.

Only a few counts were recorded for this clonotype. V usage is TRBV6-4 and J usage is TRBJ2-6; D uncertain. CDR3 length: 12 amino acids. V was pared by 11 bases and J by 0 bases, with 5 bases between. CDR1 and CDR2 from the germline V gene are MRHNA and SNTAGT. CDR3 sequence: CAQVSGANVLTF. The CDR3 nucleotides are TGTGCCCAGGTCTCTGGGGCCAACGTCCTGACTTTC.

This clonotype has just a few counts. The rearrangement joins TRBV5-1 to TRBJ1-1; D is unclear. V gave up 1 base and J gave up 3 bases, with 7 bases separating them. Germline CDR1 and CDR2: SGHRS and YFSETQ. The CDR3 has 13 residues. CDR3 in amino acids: CASSLTVDTEAFF. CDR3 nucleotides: TGCGCCAGCAGCTTGACAGTGGACACTGAAGCTTTCTTT.

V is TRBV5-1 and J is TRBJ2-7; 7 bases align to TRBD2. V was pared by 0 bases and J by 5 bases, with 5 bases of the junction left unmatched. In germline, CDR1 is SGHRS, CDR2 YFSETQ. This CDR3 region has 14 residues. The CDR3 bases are TGCGCCAGCAGCTTGGGCGGGGGTGGTAACGAGCAGTACTTC. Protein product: CASSLGGGGNEQYF.

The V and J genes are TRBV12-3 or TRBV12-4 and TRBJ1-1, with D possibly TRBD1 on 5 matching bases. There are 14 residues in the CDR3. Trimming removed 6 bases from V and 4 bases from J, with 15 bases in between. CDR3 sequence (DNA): TGTGCCAGCAGCCTAAGGGCAGGGTTCACTGAAGCTTTCTTT. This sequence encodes CASSLRAGFTEAFF.

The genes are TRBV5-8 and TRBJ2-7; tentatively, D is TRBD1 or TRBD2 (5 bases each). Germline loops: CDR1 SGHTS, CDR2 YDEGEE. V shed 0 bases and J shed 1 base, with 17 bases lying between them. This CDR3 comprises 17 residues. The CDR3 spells CASSLEGRRWGSYEQYF. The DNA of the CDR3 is TGTGCCAGCAGCTTGGAGGGTCGCAGATGGGGGTCCTACGAGCAGTACTTC. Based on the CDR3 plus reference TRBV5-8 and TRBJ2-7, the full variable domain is EAGVTQSPTHLIKTRGQQATLRCSPISGHTSVYWYQQALGLGLQFLLWYDEGEERNRGNFPPRFSGRQFPNYSSELNVNALELEDSALYLCASSLEGRRWGSYEQYFGPGTRLTVT.

The CDR3 sequence is CAISDPGQVVHEQYF. The CDR3 DNA follows: TGTGCCATCAGTGACCCCGGACAGGTAGTCCACGAGCAGTACTTC. V usage is TRBV10-3 and J usage is TRBJ2-7; TRBD1 agrees at 7 bases. Germline V gene sequence: CDR1 ENHRY, CDR2 SYGVKD. The junction had 10 bases not matched to a gene; V was cut back by 3 bases and J by 5 bases. The CDR3 sequence is 15 residues long.

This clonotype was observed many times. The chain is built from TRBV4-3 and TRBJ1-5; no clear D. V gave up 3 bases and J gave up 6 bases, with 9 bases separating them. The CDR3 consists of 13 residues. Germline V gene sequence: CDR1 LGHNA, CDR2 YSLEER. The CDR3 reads CASSQWIAQPQHF. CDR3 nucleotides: TGCGCCAGCAGCCAGTGGATTGCTCAGCCCCAGCATTTT.

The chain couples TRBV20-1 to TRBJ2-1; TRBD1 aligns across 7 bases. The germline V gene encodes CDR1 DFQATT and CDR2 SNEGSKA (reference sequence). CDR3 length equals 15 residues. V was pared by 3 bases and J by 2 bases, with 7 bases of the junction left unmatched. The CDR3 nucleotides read TGCAGTGCTAGGTTTTTGGGACAGACCTACAATGAGCAGTTCTTC. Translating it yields CSARFLGQTYNEQFF.